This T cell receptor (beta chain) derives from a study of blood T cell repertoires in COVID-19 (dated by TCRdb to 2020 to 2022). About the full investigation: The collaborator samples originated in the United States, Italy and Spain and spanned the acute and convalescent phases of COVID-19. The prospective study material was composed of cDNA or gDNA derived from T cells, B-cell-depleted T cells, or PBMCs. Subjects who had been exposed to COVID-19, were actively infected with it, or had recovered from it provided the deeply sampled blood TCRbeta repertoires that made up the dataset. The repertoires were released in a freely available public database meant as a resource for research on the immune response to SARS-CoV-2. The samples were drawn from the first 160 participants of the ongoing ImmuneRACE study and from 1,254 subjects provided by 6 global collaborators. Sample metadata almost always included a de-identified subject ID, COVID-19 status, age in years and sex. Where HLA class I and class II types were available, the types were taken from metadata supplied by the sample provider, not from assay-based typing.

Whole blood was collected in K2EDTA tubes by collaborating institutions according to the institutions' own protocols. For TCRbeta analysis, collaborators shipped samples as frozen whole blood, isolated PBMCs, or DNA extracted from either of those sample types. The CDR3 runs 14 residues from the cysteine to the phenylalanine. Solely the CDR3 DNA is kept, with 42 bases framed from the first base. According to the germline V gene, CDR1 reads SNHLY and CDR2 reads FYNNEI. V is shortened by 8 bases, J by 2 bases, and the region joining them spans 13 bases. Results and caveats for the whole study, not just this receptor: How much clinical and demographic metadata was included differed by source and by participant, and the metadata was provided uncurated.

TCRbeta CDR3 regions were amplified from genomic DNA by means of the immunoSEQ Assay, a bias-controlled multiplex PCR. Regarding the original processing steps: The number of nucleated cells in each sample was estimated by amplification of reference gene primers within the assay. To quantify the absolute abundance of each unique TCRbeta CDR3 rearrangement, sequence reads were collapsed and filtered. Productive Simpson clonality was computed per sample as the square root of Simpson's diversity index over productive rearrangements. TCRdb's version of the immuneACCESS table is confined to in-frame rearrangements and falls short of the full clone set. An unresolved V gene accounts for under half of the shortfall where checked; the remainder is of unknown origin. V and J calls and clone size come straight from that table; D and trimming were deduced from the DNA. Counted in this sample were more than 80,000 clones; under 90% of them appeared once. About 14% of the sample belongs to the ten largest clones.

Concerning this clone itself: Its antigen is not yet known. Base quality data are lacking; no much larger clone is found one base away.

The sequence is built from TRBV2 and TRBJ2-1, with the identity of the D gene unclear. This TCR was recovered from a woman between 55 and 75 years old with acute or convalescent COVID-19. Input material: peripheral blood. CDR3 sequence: CASSPRVTYNEQFF. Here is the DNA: TGTGCCAGCTCCCCCCGGGTGACCTACAATGAGCAGTTCTTC.